The next 14 T cell receptor beta chains were all read from a single sample in a study of blood T cell repertoires in COVID-19. Assay used: immunoSEQ multiplex PCR; TCRdb lists only in-frame clones, some missing. This sample has a few hundred thousand clones, with 81% found just once. The sequencing input was peripheral blood. These receptors all come from a human donor with acute or convalescent COVID-19. The donor label of this sample is uncertain.

The chain joins TRBV15 to TRBJ1-4; no reliable D call. Trimming cost V 2 bases and J 7 bases, with 5 bases left between them. The CDR3 runs 12 residues. From germline, CDR1 is LNHNV and CDR2 YYDKDF (reference sequence). CDR3 DNA: TGTGCCACCAGCAGATCAGGTGAAAAACTGTTTTTT. This gives the protein CATSRSGEKLFF.

The J gene is TRBJ2-5, the V gene TRBV5-1; 8 nucleotides agree with TRBD1. Trimming removed 4 bases from V and 5 bases from J; junction bases left unmatched: 10. Germline CDR1 reads SGHRS; CDR2 reads YFSETQ. This CDR3 has 15 residues. The CDR3 DNA is TGCGCCAGCAGCGTGAACAGGGGGGTGGTGGAGACCCAGTACTTC. This encodes CASSVNRGVVETQYF.

The rearrangement joins TRBV6-5 to TRBJ1-5, with 7 bases that match TRBD1. This CDR3 region has 15 residues. V gave up 7 bases and J gave up 7 bases; unmatched junction bases: 13. Per the germline V gene, CDR1 is MNHEY and CDR2 is SVGAGI. CDR3 DNA sequence: TGTGCCAGCAAAGAGACAGGGATGGCCGGGCAGCCCCAGCATTTT. Translation: CASKETGMAGQPQHF.

V is TRBV9 and J is TRBJ2-7; perhaps TRBD1 as D (5 bases). V was trimmed by 0 bases and J by 3 bases, leaving 13 bases between them. Germline V gene sequence: CDR1 SGDLS, CDR2 YYNGEE. The CDR3 has 15 amino acids. CDR3 region: CASSVVPGPHYEQYF. DNA for the CDR3: TGTGCCAGCAGCGTAGTCCCAGGGCCCCACTACGAGCAGTACTTC.

The rearrangement uses TRBV5-1 and TRBJ1-2; possibly TRBD1 for D (6 bases). The germline gives CDR1 SGHRS, CDR2 YFSETQ. V was pared by 8 bases and J by 7 bases, with 24 bases between. The CDR3 contains 15 residues. CDR3 in DNA: TGCGCCAGTAACAGGGACCCCACTGGGAGTTCTGGCTACACCTTC. Protein product: CASNRDPTGSSGYTF.

This chain joins TRBV3-1 (or the pseudogene TRBV3-2) and TRBJ2-7; D remains ambiguous. CDR3 size: 15 residues. The germline gives CDR1 LGHDT, CDR2 YNNKEL (reference sequence). Trimming took off 4 bases at V and 2 bases at J, with 15 bases between the two ends. The CDR3 region is CASSPFGRATYEQYF. DNA for the CDR3: TGTGCCAGCAGCCCTTTTGGTAGAGCTACCTACGAGCAGTACTTC.

The genes are TRBV3-1 (or the pseudogene TRBV3-2) and TRBJ2-3; TRBD1 might be the D (7 bases). V lost 1 base and J lost 2, with 16 bases in between. The CDR3 length is 17 residues. Germline assignment: CDR1 LGHDT and CDR2 YNNKEL (reference sequence). The chain's CDR3 is CASSQGRGTANTDTQYF. For the CDR3, the DNA is TGTGCCAGCAGCCAAGGCCGCGGGACAGCGAACACAGATACGCAGTATTTT.

A single count supports this clone. The genes are TRBV5-1 and TRBJ1-1, with 7 bases fitting TRBD1. CDR3 length: 14 amino acids. The V gene's germline CDR1 is SGHRS and CDR2 YFSETQ. V was pared by 4 bases and J by 6 bases, with 9 bases of the junction left unmatched. In DNA form, the CDR3 reads TGCGCCAGCAGCCGGGTCCAGGGGGTTGCTGAAGCTTTCTTT. It translates to CASSRVQGVAEAFF. Complete variable domain (other parts from reference TRBV5-1 and TRBJ1-1): KAGVTQTPRYLIKTRGQQVTLSCSPISGHRSVSWYQQTPGQGLQFLFEYFSETQRNKGNFPGRFSGRQFSNSRSEMNVSTLELGDSALYLCASSRVQGVAEAFFGQGTRLTVV.

CDR3 sequence reads: CASSLVPGGPREQYF. The CDR3 nucleotides are TGTGCCAGCAGCTTAGTCCCGGGAGGGCCTAGAGAGCAGTACTTC. The gene calls are TRBV7-7 and TRBJ2-7; TRBD2 matches at 8 bases. Germline CDR1 and CDR2: SSHAT and FNYEAQ (reference sequence). The CDR3 has 15 residues. With 1 base clipped from V and 7 bases from J, the junction kept 9 bases outside the gene matches.

CDR3 nucleotides: TGTGCCAGCAGCCCCACTCCTGGACTAGCAGGTCTACGAGGGCAGTACTTC. As protein: CASSPTPGLAGLRGQYF. V and J are TRBV14 and TRBJ2-7; TRBD2 matches 8 bases. V was clipped by 4 bases and J by 9 bases; unmatched bases: 20. Per germline, CDR1 SGHDN and CDR2 FVKESK. CDR3 size: 17 residues.

This clone turned up a few times. This chain uses TRBV27 with TRBJ1-1; 10 nucleotides agree with TRBD1. J gave up 6 bases and V 6 bases, and 13 bases lay outside the gene matches. CDR3 size: 16 residues. Germline V gene sequence: CDR1 MNHEY, CDR2 SMNVEV (reference sequence). This CDR3 is CASSRSGDRGYPEAFF. The CDR3 DNA follows: TGTGCCAGCAGCCGGTCAGGGGACAGGGGATACCCTGAAGCTTTCTTT.

The chain couples TRBV7-8 to TRBJ1-4; no clear D. V was cut by 5 bases and J by 5 bases, with 15 bases left in between. The CDR3 runs 15 residues. The V gene's germline CDR1 is SGHVS and CDR2 FQNEAQ. The DNA of the CDR3 is TGTGCCAGCAGCCTCATAGGTGGGCGCAATGAAAAACTGTTTTTT. Its translation is CASSLIGGRNEKLFF.

This clone was seen just once. V gene TRBV6-5 combines with J gene TRBJ2-2; 9 bases align to TRBD1. The CDR3 contains 15 residues. Germline values: CDR1 MNHEY, CDR2 SVGAGI. V was pared by 6 bases and J by 1 base, with 3 bases of the junction left unmatched. CDR3 nucleotide sequence: TGTGCCAGCAGGGACAGGGGCAAGAACACCGGGGAGCTGTTTTTT. Its protein product is CASRDRGKNTGELFF.

The chain carries TRBV30 and TRBJ1-3, with a tentative D call TRBD1 (6 bases). Trimming left V 2 bases short and J 0 bases short, with 17 bases between. The CDR3 is made up of 17 amino acids. In germline, CDR1 is GTSNPN, CDR2 SVGIG (reference sequence). CDR3 in DNA: TGTGCCTGGAGTCTAACAGGGCGCCCGTACTCTGGAAACACCATATATTTT. This sequence encodes CAWSLTGRPYSGNTIYF.